The 20 T cell receptor beta chains below all came from one sample that was sequenced in a study of T cell clones after liver transplantation. The repertoire was sequenced with immunoSEQ multiplex PCR; TCRdb's copy has only in-frame clones and lacks some. Of around 100,000 clones in the sample, around 80% were seen once. Sample: CD4+ T cells from blood, taken around 44 months after liver transplant. The receptor source for this set is a human patient who received a liver transplant. The graft donor may be the source of some T cells.

This clone was found once. This chain connects TRBV4-1 to TRBJ2-7; D uncertain. The CDR3 contains 12 residues. Looked up from germline, CDR1 is MGHRA and CDR2 is YSYEKL. Trimming removed 1 base from V and 5 bases from J, with 6 bases in between. The CDR3 sequence: CASSQVANEQYF. For the CDR3, the DNA is TGCGCCAGCAGCCAAGTCGCAAACGAGCAGTACTTC.

The chain is built from TRBV25-1 and TRBJ2-5, with D perhaps matching TRBD2 (5 bases). The ends were cut back, 6 bases at V and 5 bases at J, with 10 bases in the middle. CDR3 length equals 12 residues. Germline V gives CDR1 MGHDK, CDR2 SYGVNS. The CDR3: CASRRGLETQYF. Written as DNA, the CDR3 is TGTGCCAGCAGACGGGGATTGGAGACCCAGTACTTC.

The chain links TRBV4-1 to TRBJ2-2, with a tentative D call TRBD2 (6 bases). V lost 1 base to trimming and J lost 6 bases, with 18 bases between them. Germline CDR1 is MGHRA and CDR2 is YSYEKL. CDR3 size: 17 residues. CDR3 nucleotides: TGCGCCAGCAGCCAAGGCGGCTTCGGGAGCGGCGCCGGGGAGCTGTTTTTT. Amino acid sequence: CASSQGGFGSGAGELFF.

This chain uses TRBV28 with TRBJ1-5, with D possibly matching TRBD1 (6 bases). The CDR3 sequence is 14 residues long. The V end was cut by 5 bases, the J end by 6 bases, with 14 bases between. In germline, CDR1 is MDHEN, CDR2 SYDVKM. Here the CDR3 reads CASSLPGQSQPQHF. DNA for the CDR3: TGTGCCAGCAGTCTACCGGGACAAAGTCAGCCCCAGCATTTT.

The chain links TRBV9 to TRBJ2-5, with TRBD2 identical over 12 bases. Unmatched junction bases numbered 8, after V lost 0 bases and J lost 2 bases. CDR3 length: 18 amino acids. The germline gives CDR1 SGDLS, CDR2 YYNGEE. CDR3 region: CASSVATTSGSEQETQYF. The CDR3 DNA reads TGTGCCAGCAGCGTAGCTACGACTAGCGGGAGTGAACAAGAGACCCAGTACTTC.

The chain links TRBV30 to TRBJ1-2; 9 bases fit TRBD1. This CDR3 comprises 13 residues. The V gene's germline CDR1 is GTSNPN and CDR2 SVGIG (reference sequence). The trim removed 5 bases at V and 7 bases at J, leaving 8 bases unmatched. The CDR3 DNA reads as TGTGCCTGGTTCCCGGGACAGGGAACTGGCTACACCTTC. It yields the protein CAWFPGQGTGYTF.

This clone occurred many times. This rearrangement joins TRBV7-3 to TRBJ1-3; D is possibly TRBD1 (5 bases). The V end lost 1 base, the J end lost 3 bases, and 10 bases lay between the germline ends. The germline gives CDR1 SGHTA, CDR2 FQGTGA. This CDR3 is 15 amino acids long. The DNA for the CDR3 is TGTGCCAGCAGCTTAAGGGGGAGGAGTGGAAACACCATATATTTT. Its translation is CASSLRGRSGNTIYF.

This chain joins TRBV6-6 and TRBJ2-4; D may be TRBD1 (6 bases). The ends were cut back, 5 bases at V and 5 bases at J, with 13 bases in the middle. Germline-derived CDR1 and CDR2 are MNHNY and SVGAGI (reference sequence). The CDR3 length is 14 residues. DNA for the CDR3: TGTGCCAGCAGTGTGGGGGCGCAGGAAAACATTCAGTACTTC. This gives the protein CASSVGAQENIQYF.

This chain uses TRBV6-6 with TRBJ1-2, with D possibly being TRBD1 (5 bases). The length of the CDR3 is 14 residues. The V end was cut by 4 bases, the J end by 5 bases, with 14 bases between. Germline CDR1 is MNHNY and CDR2 is SVGAGI (reference sequence). The chain's CDR3 is CASSLADTGYGYTF. The CDR3 nucleotides read TGTGCCAGCAGTTTAGCGGACACCGGTTATGGCTACACCTTC.

This sequence joins TRBV29-1 and TRBJ2-7, with D uncertain. CDR3 length: 11 amino acids. Looked up from germline, CDR1 is SQVTM and CDR2 is ANQGSEA. V shed 3 bases and J shed 3 bases, with 6 bases lying between them. The CDR3 DNA reads as TGCAGCGTTGAGGCAGGCTACGAGCAGTACTTC. This codes for CSVEAGYEQYF.

The rearrangement links TRBV9 to TRBJ1-1; unclear D gene. The germline V gene has CDR1 SGDLS and CDR2 YYNGEE. This CDR3 is 14 amino acids long. Deletions cut 3 bases from V and 0 bases from J, with 9 bases between. Here the CDR3 reads CASSGQSLNTEAFF. CDR3 bases: TGTGCCAGCAGCGGGCAATCCCTGAACACTGAAGCTTTCTTT. The variable domain in full, with the rest retrieved from reference TRBV9 and TRBJ1-1, is DSGVTQTPKHLITATGQRVTLRCSPRSGDLSVYWYQQSLDQGLQFLIQYYNGEERAKGNILERFSAQQFPDLHSELNLSSLELGDSALYFCASSGQSLNTEAFFGQGTRLTVV.

This clone was seen a few times. The chain employs TRBV6-6 and TRBJ2-7, with D uncertain. Trimming shortened V by 8 bases and J by 7 bases, and 12 bases separated the two germline ends. In germline, CDR1 is MNHNY, CDR2 SVGAGI (reference sequence). The length of the CDR3 is 11 residues. CDR3 in amino acids: CASGPKSEQYF. In DNA form, the CDR3 reads TGTGCCAGCGGACCCAAGAGTGAGCAGTACTTC.

The chain has TRBV5-6 and TRBJ2-5, with D possibly matching TRBD1 (6 bases). With 6 bases removed from V and 5 bases from J, the gap between germline ends came to 32 bases. From germline, CDR1 is SGHDT and CDR2 YYEEEE. This CDR3 is 19 amino acids long. CDR3 region: CASTARGTAGASSGETQYF. In DNA, the CDR3 is TGTGCCAGCACCGCGAGGGGGACCGCAGGGGCCTCGTCGGGGGAGACCCAGTACTTC.

The chain couples TRBV10-3 to TRBJ2-3; D remains unclear. CDR1 and CDR2 from the germline V gene are ENHRY and SYGVKD. The CDR3 is made up of 13 amino acids. Trimming took off 0 bases at V and 4 bases at J, with 5 bases between the two ends. The CDR3 protein is CAISESRADTQYF. Written as DNA, the CDR3 is TGTGCCATCAGTGAGTCGAGAGCAGATACGCAGTATTTT.

This chain links TRBV7-2 with TRBJ2-3; D possibly matches TRBD1 or TRBD2 (6 bases each). The germline gives CDR1 SGHTA, CDR2 FQGNSA. Trimming removed 4 bases at V and 1 base at J, with 12 bases between. CDR3 length equals 15 residues. CDR3 DNA sequence: TGTGCCAGCAGCTCCAATAGGGGGGGCACAGATACGCAGTATTTT. It codes for CASSSNRGGTDTQYF.

V gene TRBV30 combines with J gene TRBJ1-5, with D perhaps TRBD1 (6 bases). Germline V gene sequence: CDR1 GTSNPN, CDR2 SVGIG (reference sequence). The CDR3 contains 16 residues. Between the trimmed V and J ends, which lost 3 bases and 3 bases, there was a span of 18 bases. CDR3 coding DNA: TGTGCCTGGAGAGAGGGGGTCGGAGGAATCAATCAGCCCCAGCATTTT. This codes for CAWREGVGGINQPQHF.

This clone showed up just once. This chain uses TRBV29-1 with TRBJ2-1; no clear D. The CDR3 spans 14 residues. V lost 6 bases and J lost 0, with 12 bases in between. The germline gives CDR1 SQVTM, CDR2 ANQGSEA. As DNA, the CDR3 is TGCAGCGTGAAGACATCCAGCTCCTACAATGAGCAGTTCTTC. Amino acids: CSVKTSSSYNEQFF.

The V call is TRBV7-9, the J call TRBJ2-7; 7 bases map to TRBD1. Germline values: CDR1 SEHNR, CDR2 FQNEAQ (reference sequence). The CDR3 extends over 14 amino acids. V lost 4 bases, J lost 1 base, and 4 bases stayed unmatched. CDR3: CASSSWDSSYEQYF. CDR3 nucleotide sequence: TGTGCCAGCAGCTCGTGGGACAGTTCCTACGAGCAGTACTTC.

Notes on this clone: Its ends do not fully match the called genes, so a read error is possible. The chain links TRBV6-1 to TRBJ2-7; TRBD2 is a possible D gene (5 bases). Germline lookup yields CDR1 MNHNS and CDR2 SASEGT. The CDR3 extends over 14 amino acids. DNA of the CDR3: TGTGCCAGCAGCGAAGGACTCAACAGAAACGAGCAGTACTTC. This translates into CASSEGLNRNEQYF.

In this sample, this clone turned up a few times. This chain uses TRBV5-5 with TRBJ1-5, with a weak D call TRBD1 (6 bases). The CDR3 totals 15 residues. Between the trimmed V and J ends, which lost 0 bases and 2 bases, there was a span of 9 bases. Germline-derived CDR1 and CDR2 are SGHKS and YYEKEE (reference sequence). The CDR3 protein is CASSLGGPGNQPQHF. CDR3 DNA: TGTGCCAGCAGCTTGGGGGGGCCAGGCAATCAGCCCCAGCATTTT.